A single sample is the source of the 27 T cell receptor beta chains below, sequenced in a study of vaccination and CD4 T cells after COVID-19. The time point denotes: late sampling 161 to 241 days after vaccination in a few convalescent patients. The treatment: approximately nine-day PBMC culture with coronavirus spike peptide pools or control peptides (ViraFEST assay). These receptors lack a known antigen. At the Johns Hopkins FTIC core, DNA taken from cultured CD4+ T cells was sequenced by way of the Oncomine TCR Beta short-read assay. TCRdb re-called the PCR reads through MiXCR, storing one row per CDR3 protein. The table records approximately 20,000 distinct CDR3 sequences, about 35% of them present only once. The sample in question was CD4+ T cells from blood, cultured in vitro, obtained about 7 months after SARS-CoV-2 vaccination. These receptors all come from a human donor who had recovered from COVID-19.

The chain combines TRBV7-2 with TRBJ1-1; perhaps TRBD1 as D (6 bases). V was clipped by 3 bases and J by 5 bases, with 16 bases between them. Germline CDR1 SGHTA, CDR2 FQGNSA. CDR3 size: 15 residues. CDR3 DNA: TGTGCCAGCAGCTTTAACGGCAGGGGAGGTACTGAAGCTTTCTTT. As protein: CASSFNGRGGTEAFF.

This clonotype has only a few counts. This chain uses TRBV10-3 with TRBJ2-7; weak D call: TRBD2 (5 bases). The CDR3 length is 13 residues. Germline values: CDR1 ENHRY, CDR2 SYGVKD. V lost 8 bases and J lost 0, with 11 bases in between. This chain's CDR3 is CAIGMAGSYEQYF. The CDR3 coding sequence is TGTGCCATCGGTATGGCGGGCTCCTACGAGCAGTACTTC.

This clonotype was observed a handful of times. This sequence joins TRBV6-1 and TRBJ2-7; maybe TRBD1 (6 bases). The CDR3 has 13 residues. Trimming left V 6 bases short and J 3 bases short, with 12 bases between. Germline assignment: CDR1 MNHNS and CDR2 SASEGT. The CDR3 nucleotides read TGTGCCAGCAGGCAGGGGCCCGGCTACGAGCAGTACTTC. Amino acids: CASRQGPGYEQYF.

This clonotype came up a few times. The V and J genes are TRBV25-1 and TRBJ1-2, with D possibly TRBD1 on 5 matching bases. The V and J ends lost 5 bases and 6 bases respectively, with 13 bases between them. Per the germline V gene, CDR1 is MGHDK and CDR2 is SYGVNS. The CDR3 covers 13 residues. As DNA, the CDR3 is TGTGCCAGCAGTCCTTGGCTAGGGGATGGCTACACCTTC. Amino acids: CASSPWLGDGYTF.

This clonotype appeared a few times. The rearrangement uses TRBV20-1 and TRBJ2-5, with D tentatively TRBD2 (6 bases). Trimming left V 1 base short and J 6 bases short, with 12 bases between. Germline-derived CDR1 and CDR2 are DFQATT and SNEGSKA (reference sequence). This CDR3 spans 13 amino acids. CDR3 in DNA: TGCAGTGCTAGAGGGGAGGCCAAAAAGACCCAGTACTTC. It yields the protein CSARGEAKKTQYF.

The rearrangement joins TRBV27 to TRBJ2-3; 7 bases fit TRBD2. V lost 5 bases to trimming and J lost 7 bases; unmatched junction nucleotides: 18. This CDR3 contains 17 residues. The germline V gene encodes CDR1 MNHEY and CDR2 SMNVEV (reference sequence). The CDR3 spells CASSPRVKRDGIHTQYF. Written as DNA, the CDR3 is TGTGCCAGCAGTCCCCGAGTTAAGCGGGACGGCATCCATACGCAGTATTTT.

The CDR3 region has the DNA TGTGCCAGCGGACCCGGGACTAGCGACCTGGAGACCCAGTACTTC. Its translation: CASGPGTSDLETQYF. The chain joins TRBV7-9 to TRBJ2-5; TRBD2 matches at 10 bases. CDR3 size: 15 residues. Trimming removed 8 bases from V and 5 bases from J; junction bases left unmatched: 11. CDR1 is SEHNR, CDR2 FQNEAQ, per germline (reference sequence).

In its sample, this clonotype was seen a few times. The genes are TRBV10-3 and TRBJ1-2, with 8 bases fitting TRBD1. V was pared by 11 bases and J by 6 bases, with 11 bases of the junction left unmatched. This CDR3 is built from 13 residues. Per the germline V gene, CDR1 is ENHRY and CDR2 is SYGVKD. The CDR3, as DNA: TGTGCCTCGGCCATCCAGGGGGCTGATGGCTACACCTTC. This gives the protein CASAIQGADGYTF.

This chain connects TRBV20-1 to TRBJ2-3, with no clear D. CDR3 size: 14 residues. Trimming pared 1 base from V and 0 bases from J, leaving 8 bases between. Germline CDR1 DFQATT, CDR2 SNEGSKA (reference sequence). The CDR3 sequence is CSARALTSTDTQYF. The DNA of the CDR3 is TGCAGTGCTAGAGCACTGACTAGCACAGATACGCAGTATTTT.

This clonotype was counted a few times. CDR3 region: CASSPASTQETQYF. CDR3 bases: TGTGCCAGCAGTCCGGCATCAACACAAGAGACCCAGTACTTC. The chain joins TRBV27 to TRBJ2-5; D uncertain. V lost 5 bases and J lost 2, with 12 bases in between. The CDR3 totals 14 residues. CDR1 and CDR2 from the germline V gene are MNHEY and SMNVEV (reference sequence).

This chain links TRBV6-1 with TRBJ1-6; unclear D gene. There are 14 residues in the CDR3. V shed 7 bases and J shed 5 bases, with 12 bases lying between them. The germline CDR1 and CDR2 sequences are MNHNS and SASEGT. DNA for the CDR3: TGTGCCAGCAAAAGGGAACTAAATAATTCACCCCTCCACTTT. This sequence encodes CASKRELNNSPLHF.

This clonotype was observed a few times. The DNA of the CDR3 is TGTGCCAGCAGTAAGCCGGGACAGGGGAACTATGGCTACACCTTC. It yields the protein CASSKPGQGNYGYTF. The gene calls are TRBV6-1 and TRBJ1-2; 10 bases line up with TRBD1. V dropped 5 bases and J dropped 2; count of bases not matched to a gene: 5. CDR1 MNHNS and CDR2 SASEGT come from the germline V gene. The CDR3 is 15 amino acids.

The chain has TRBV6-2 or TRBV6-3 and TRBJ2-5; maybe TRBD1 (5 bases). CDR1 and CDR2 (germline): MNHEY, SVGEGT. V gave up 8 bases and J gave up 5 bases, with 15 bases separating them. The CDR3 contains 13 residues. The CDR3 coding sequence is TGTGCCAGCCTGAGTATAGGGGTGGAGACCCAGTACTTC. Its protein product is CASLSIGVETQYF.

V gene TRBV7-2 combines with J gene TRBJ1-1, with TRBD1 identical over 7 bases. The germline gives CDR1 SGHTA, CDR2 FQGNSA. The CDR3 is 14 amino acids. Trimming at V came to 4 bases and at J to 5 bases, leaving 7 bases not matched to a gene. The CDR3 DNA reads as TGTGCCAGCAGCTCCAGACAGGGTTTGACTGAAGCTTTCTTT. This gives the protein CASSSRQGLTEAFF. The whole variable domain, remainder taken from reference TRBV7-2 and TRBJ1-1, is GAGVSQSPSNKVTEKGKDVELRCDPISGHTALYWYRQSLGQGLEFLIYFQGNSAPDKSGLPSDRFSAERTGGSVSTLTIQRTQQEDSAVYLCASSSRQGLTEAFFGQGTRLTVV.

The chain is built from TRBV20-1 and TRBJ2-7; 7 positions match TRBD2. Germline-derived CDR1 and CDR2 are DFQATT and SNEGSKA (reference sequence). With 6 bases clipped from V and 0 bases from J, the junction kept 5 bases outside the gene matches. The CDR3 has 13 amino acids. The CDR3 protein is CSALGTTSYEQYF. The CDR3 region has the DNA TGCAGTGCCCTCGGGACTACCTCCTACGAGCAGTACTTC.

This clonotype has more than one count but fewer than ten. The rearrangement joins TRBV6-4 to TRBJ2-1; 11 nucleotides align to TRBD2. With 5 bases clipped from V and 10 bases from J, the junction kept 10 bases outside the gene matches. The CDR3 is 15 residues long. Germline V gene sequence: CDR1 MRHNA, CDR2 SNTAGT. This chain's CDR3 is CASSPLAGGSEEQFF. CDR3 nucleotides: TGTGCCAGCAGTCCTTTAGCGGGAGGGTCGGAGGAGCAGTTCTTC.

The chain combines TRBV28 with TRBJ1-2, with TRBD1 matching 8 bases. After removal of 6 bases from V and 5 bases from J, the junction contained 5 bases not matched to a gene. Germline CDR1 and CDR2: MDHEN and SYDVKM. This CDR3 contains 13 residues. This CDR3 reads CASRDRAWYGYTF. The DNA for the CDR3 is TGTGCCAGCAGGGACAGGGCGTGGTATGGCTACACCTTC.

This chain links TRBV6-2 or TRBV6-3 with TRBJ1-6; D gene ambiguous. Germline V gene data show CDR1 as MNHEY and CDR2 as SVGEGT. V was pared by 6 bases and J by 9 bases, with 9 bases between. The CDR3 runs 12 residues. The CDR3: CASSLYSSPLHF. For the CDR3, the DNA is TGTGCCAGCAGCCTTTACTCTTCACCCCTCCACTTT.

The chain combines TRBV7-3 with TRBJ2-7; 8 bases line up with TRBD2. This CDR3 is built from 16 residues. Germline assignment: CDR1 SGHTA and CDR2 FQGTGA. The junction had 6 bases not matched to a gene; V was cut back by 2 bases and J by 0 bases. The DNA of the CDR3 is TGTGCCAGCAGCTTACCAACTAGCGGAAGCTCCTACGAGCAGTACTTC. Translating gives CASSLPTSGSSYEQYF.

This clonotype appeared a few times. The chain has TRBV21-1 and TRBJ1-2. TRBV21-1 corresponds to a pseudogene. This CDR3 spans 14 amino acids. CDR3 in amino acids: CASSTSRIGYGYTF. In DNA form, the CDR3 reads TGTGCCAGCAGCACAAGTAGGATAGGCTATGGCTACACCTTC.

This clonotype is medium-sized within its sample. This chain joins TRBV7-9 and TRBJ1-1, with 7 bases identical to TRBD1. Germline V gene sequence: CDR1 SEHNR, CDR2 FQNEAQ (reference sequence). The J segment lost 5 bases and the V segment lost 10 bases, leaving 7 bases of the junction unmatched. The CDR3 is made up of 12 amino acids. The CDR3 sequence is CATQGGVTEAFF. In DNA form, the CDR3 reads TGTGCCACCCAGGGGGGTGTGACTGAAGCTTTCTTT.

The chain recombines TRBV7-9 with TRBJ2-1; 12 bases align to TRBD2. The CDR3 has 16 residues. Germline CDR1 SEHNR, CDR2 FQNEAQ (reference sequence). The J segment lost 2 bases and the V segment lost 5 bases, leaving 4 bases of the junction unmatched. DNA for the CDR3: TGTGCCAGCAGCAGACTAGCGGGAGCCACCTACAATGAGCAGTTCTTC. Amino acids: CASSRLAGATYNEQFF.

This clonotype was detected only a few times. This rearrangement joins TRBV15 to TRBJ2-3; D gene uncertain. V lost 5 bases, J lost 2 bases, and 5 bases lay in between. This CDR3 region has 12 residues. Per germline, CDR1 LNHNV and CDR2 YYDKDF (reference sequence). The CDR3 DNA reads TGTGCCACCAGCGCAAACACAGATACGCAGTATTTT. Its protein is CATSANTDTQYF.

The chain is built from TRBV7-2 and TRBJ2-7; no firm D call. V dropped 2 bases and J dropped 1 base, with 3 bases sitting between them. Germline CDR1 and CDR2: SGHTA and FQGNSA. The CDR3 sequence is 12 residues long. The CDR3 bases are TGTGCCAGCAGCTTAACGTCCTACGAGCAGTACTTC. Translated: CASSLTSYEQYF.

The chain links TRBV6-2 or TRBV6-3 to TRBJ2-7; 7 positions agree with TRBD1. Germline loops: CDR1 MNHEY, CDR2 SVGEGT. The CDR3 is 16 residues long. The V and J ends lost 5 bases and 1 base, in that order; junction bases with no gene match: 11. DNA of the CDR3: TGTGCCAGCAGTCGATCAGGGGGTCTAGGGTCCTACGAGCAGTACTTC. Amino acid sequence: CASSRSGGLGSYEQYF.

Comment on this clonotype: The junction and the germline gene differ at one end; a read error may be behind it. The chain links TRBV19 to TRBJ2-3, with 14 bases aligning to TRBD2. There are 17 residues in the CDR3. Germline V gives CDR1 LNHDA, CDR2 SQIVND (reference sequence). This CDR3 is CASSLETSGRAQDTQYF. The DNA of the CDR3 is TGTGCCAGTAGTCTAGAGACTAGCGGGAGGGCCCAAGATACGCAGTATTTT.

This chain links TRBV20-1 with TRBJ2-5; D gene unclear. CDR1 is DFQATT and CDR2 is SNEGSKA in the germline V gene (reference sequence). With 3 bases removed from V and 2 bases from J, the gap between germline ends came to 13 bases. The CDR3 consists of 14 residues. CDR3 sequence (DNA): TGCAGTGCTAGGAAAAGGGTCGCACAAGAGACCCAGTACTTC. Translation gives CSARKRVAQETQYF.